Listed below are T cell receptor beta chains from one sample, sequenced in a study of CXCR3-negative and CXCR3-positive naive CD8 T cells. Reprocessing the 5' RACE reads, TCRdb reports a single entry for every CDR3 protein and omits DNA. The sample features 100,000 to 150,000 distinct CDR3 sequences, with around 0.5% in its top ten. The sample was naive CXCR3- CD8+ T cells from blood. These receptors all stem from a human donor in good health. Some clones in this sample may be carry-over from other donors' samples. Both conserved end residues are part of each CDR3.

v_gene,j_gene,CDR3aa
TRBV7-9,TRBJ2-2,CASSLDPGLAATGELFF
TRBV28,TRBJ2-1,CASSSTEGLAGDFGNEQFF
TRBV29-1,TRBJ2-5,CSGARLPPQETQYF
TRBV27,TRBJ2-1,CATMDWAQEQFF
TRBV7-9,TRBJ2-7,CASSSRDRAHEQYF
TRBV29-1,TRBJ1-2,CSALRDRGNYGYTF
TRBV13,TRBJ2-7,CASSQGTGFYEQYF
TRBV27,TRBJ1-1,CASSLLPGNTEAFF
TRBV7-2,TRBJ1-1,CASSLGGGGSTEAFF
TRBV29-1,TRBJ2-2,CSVEDPGGSGELFF
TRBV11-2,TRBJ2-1,CASSLQPQREGPYNEQFF
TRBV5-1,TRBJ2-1,CASSLFAGGLNEQFF
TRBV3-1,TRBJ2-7,CASIQFPPRSYEQYF
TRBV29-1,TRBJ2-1,CSVEGGKEGRLVVEQFF
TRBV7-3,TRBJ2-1,CASSLNGRVSYNEQFF
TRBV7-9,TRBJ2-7,CASSPGPTATYEQYF
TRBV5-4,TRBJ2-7,CASSLAGTPYEQYF
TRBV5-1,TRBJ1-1,CASSLIQPSPNTEAFF
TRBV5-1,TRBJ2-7,CASSPDRVYEQYF
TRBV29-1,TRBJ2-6,CSATFRDRDVKNSGANVLTF
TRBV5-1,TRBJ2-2,CASRPGDSPNTGELFF
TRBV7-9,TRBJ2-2,CASSERQGVNTGELFF
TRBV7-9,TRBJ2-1,CASSYTRRIVQFF
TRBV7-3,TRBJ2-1,CASSGGTDNEQFF
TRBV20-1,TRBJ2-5,CSARESRQQETQYF
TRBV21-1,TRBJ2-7,CASSKKDRYMYEQYF
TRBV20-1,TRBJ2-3,CSARDPGQGLDTQYF
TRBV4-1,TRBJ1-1,CASSQAGSNTEAFF
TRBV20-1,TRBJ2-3,CSARDRPDTQYF
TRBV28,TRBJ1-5,CASSGRPSYNQPQHF
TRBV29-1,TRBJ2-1,CSVESAFGYLNNEQFF
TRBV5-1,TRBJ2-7,CASREALAGASYEQYF
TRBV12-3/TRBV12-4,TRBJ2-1,CASSPLAGEQFF
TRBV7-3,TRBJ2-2,CASSLGALLGELFF
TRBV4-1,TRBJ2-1,CASSQFSSSHNEQFF
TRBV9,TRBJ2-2,CASSPPGLNTGELFF
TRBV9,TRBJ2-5,CASSAPGGPQETQYF
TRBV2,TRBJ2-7,CASSEGTNYEQYF
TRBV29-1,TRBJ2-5,CSVEFQGEETQYF
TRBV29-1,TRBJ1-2,CSVEWPYGYTF
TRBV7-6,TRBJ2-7,CASSLGGTDEQYF
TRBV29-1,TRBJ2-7,CSVEFGRAGYSYEQYF
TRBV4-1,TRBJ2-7,CASSQGSAGETYF
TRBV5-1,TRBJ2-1,CASSPLGLPPSYNEQFF
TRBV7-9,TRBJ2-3,CASSSSQAPGLAGNTQYF
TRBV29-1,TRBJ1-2,CSVEDGGPANYYGYTF
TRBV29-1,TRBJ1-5,CSVEAWRGNQPQHF
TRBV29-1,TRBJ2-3,CSVELAGDPTDTQYF
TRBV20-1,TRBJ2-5,CSTYLDTGYQETQYF
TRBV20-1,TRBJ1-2,CSARVPPFADHGNYGYTF
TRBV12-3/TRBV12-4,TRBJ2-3,CASSLYGRITTRDTQYF
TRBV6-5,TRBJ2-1,CASSRGGPHNEQFF
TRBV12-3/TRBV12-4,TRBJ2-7,CASSAVGYEQYF